The 18 T cell receptor beta chains presented below share a single source sample, sequenced in a study of patients and donors after allogeneic stem cell transplantation. TCRdb reprocessed the RT-PCR reads via MiXCR and lists one record per CDR3 protein. The sample consists of 100,000 to 130,000 distinct CDR3 sequences, about a third of them appearing once. The specimen sequenced was blood, either unsorted or a sorted T cell fraction (not recorded which). These receptor sequences come from a human donor who was either an allogeneic HSCT recipient or a stem cell or donor lymphocyte infusion donor (not recorded which). It is not recorded whose cells these are; they may come from a transplant donor.

The V call is TRBV18, the J call TRBJ2-3; D may be TRBD1 (5 bases). The V and J ends lost 2 bases and 4 bases respectively, with 13 bases between them. The germline gives CDR1 KGHSH, CDR2 LQKENI. The CDR3 spans 15 residues. CDR3 region: CASSPRSTDSDTQYF. As DNA, the CDR3 is TGTGCCAGCTCACCAAGGTCGACAGATTCAGATACGCAGTATTTT.

The chain carries TRBV24-1 and TRBJ2-7, with D hard to call. Germline CDR1 reads KGHDR; CDR2 reads SFDVKD. The CDR3 runs to 13 residues. V was clipped by 3 bases and J by 2 bases, with 7 bases between them. The CDR3 region has the DNA TGTGCCACCAGTGATGACGGAACCTACGAGCAGTACTTC. Translated: CATSDDGTYEQYF.

The chain carries TRBV3-1 and TRBJ2-1, with TRBD2 matching 8 bases. Germline V gene lookup returns CDR1 LGHDT and CDR2 YNNKEL (reference sequence). V lost 6 bases to trimming and J lost 6 bases; unmatched junction nucleotides: 4. The CDR3 spans 13 residues. CDR3 region: CASSFAGGNEQFF. DNA for the CDR3: TGTGCCAGCAGTTTTGCGGGAGGCAATGAGCAGTTCTTC.

This rearrangement joins TRBV21-1 to TRBJ1-4. TRBV21-1 is a recognized pseudogene. There are 16 residues in the CDR3. The CDR3 DNA reads as TGTGCCAGCAGCAAAGGAGGAGGGTGGGAGGATGAAAAACTGTTTTTT. Translation: CASSKGGGWEDEKLFF.

The chain has TRBV28 and TRBJ2-2; unclear D gene. Germline V gene data show CDR1 as MDHEN and CDR2 as SYDVKM. V shed 5 bases and J shed 3 bases, with 22 bases lying between them. The CDR3 extends over 18 amino acids. The CDR3 DNA sequence: TGTGCCAGCAGTCTTCCGGATCCCATCCTCCCCGACACCGGGGAGCTGTTTTTT. Amino acids: CASSLPDPILPDTGELFF.

V is TRBV5-6 and J is TRBJ1-2; D is uncertain. Looked up from germline, CDR1 is SGHDT and CDR2 is YYEEEE. Deletions cut 2 bases from V and 3 bases from J, with 5 bases between. This CDR3 comprises 12 residues. CDR3 nucleotides: TGTGCCAGCAGCTTTGGATACTATGGCTACACCTTC. Protein product: CASSFGYYGYTF. The entire variable domain, with the rest obtained from reference TRBV5-6 and TRBJ1-2, is as follows: DAGVTQSPTHLIKTRGQQVTLRCSPKSGHDTVSWYQQALGQGPQFIFQYYEEEERQRGNFPDRFSGHQFPNYSSELNVNALLLGDSALYLCASSFGYYGYTFGSGTRLTVV.

V is TRBV5-1 and J is TRBJ1-4; 10 bases line up with TRBD1. The CDR3 loop spans 14 amino acids. Germline V gene data show CDR1 as SGHRS and CDR2 as YFSETQ. The trim removed 5 bases at V and 6 bases at J, leaving 4 bases unmatched. The CDR3 protein is CASSSGTGDEKLFF. The CDR3 DNA sequence: TGCGCCAGCAGTTCCGGGACAGGGGATGAAAAACTGTTTTTT.

This clonotype was found a few times. The chain links TRBV29-1 to TRBJ1-2; 7 nucleotides match TRBD1. The J segment lost 2 bases and the V segment lost 5 bases, leaving 2 bases of the junction unmatched. The CDR3 runs to 12 residues. Germline CDR1 and CDR2: SQVTM and ANQGSEA. In DNA, the CDR3 is TGCAGCGTTTCGGACAGGAACTATGGCTACACCTTC. Amino acid sequence: CSVSDRNYGYTF.

This clonotype was seen a handful of times. The V and J genes are TRBV20-1 and TRBJ1-5, with a tentative D call TRBD1 (6 bases). Germline V gene data show CDR1 as DFQATT and CDR2 as SNEGSKA (reference sequence). The length of the CDR3 is 13 residues. V lost 6 bases and J 3 bases, leaving 12 bases between the germline ends. CDR3 in amino acids: CSARSGVNQPQHF. The CDR3 nucleotides are TGCAGTGCCCGATCAGGGGTCAATCAGCCCCAGCATTTT.

Many counts were recorded for this clonotype. This chain links TRBV7-2 with TRBJ1-1; possibly TRBD1 for D (6 bases). The CDR3 contains 12 residues. With 5 bases removed from V and 12 bases from J, the gap between germline ends came to 16 bases. Per the germline V gene, CDR1 is SGHTA and CDR2 is FQGNSA. The CDR3 spells CASSPRWGATFF. CDR3 nucleotide sequence: TGTGCCAGCAGCCCCCGTTGGGGGGCGACTTTCTTT.

This clonotype appeared a few times. The J gene is TRBJ2-5, the V gene TRBV28; TRBD1 is a possible D gene (5 bases). The CDR3 is 13 residues long. Germline V gene lookup returns CDR1 MDHEN and CDR2 SYDVKM. The V end lost 10 bases, the J end lost 7 bases, and 19 bases lay between the germline ends. The CDR3 loop is CAIEDSLRLTQYF. CDR3 bases: TGTGCCATCGAAGACAGTCTCAGATTGACCCAGTACTTC.

The V and J genes are TRBV20-1 and TRBJ2-4, with 7 positions matching TRBD1. With V trimmed by 6 bases and J by 2 bases, 7 bases remained unmatched. There are 14 residues in the CDR3. Looked up from germline, CDR1 is DFQATT and CDR2 is SNEGSKA (reference sequence). The CDR3 DNA sequence: TGCAGTGCCCTAGACAGGGTGACCAAAAACATTCAGTACTTC. It yields the protein CSALDRVTKNIQYF.

This clonotype occurred a few times. The chain links TRBV29-1 to TRBJ2-3; no firm D call. Trimming left V 3 bases short and J 4 bases short, with 8 bases between. The CDR3 length is 12 residues. Germline V gene lookup returns CDR1 SQVTM and CDR2 ANQGSEA. The DNA of the CDR3 is TGCAGCGTTGAGTATGGTCCAGATACGCAGTATTTT. It translates to CSVEYGPDTQYF.

The chain employs TRBV28 and TRBJ1-1, with TRBD1 as a possible D gene (6 bases). V shed 1 base and J shed 4 bases, with 13 bases lying between them. This CDR3 contains 15 residues. Germline loops: CDR1 MDHEN, CDR2 SYDVKM. The CDR3 loop reads CASSLSLGGPTEAFF. CDR3 in DNA: TGTGCCAGCAGTTTATCGCTGGGGGGCCCCACTGAAGCTTTCTTT.

The chain combines TRBV20-1 with TRBJ1-5; D gene ambiguous. Germline V lookup: CDR1 DFQATT, CDR2 SNEGSKA (reference sequence). The length of the CDR3 is 12 residues. Trimming removed 2 bases from V and 4 bases from J, with 6 bases in between. The CDR3 here is CSARHGNQPQHF. The CDR3 region has the DNA TGCAGTGCTAGACACGGGAATCAGCCCCAGCATTTT.

This clonotype was picked up a small number of times. The gene calls are TRBV19 and TRBJ1-5, with TRBD1 matching 9 bases. Per germline, CDR1 LNHDA and CDR2 SQIVND (reference sequence). The CDR3 sequence is 17 residues long. V shed 4 bases, J shed 2 bases, and the junction held 9 bases outside the gene matches. The CDR3 coding sequence is TGTGCCAGTAGTACACCGGGACAGGGAGGGGGCAATCAGCCCCAGCATTTT. This translates into CASSTPGQGGGNQPQHF.

This clonotype occurred a few times. CDR3 DNA: TGTGCCAGCAGTGACTCTCCTAGGAACGGGGAGCTGTTTTTT. Encoded protein: CASSDSPRNGELFF. The chain uses TRBV12-3 or TRBV12-4 and TRBJ2-2; no clear D. CDR3 length equals 14 residues. Trimming cost V 5 bases and J 7 bases, with 14 bases left between them.

This rearrangement joins TRBV20-1 to TRBJ2-1; D is uncertain. V lost 6 bases, J lost 0 bases, and 12 bases lay in between. The CDR3 is 14 amino acids. CDR1 is DFQATT and CDR2 is SNEGSKA in the germline V gene (reference sequence). The CDR3 here is CSAPRVSSYNEQFF. DNA for the CDR3: TGCAGTGCCCCTAGGGTTAGCTCCTACAATGAGCAGTTCTTC.